This T cell receptor beta chain was documented in a study of blood T cell repertoires in COVID-19. The study counted Cohort 3 donors as recovered given two negative PCRs, clearance, or symptom resolution. V was pared by 2 bases and J by 6 bases, with 7 bases between. The germline gives CDR1 KGHSH, CDR2 LQKENI. The CDR3 runs to 12 residues. Data came from immunoSEQ multiplex PCR; TCRdb stores just in-frame clones and leaves some out. The profile shows about 250,000 clones, 80% to 90% of them singletons. The sequencing input was PBMCs or T cells enriched from blood (not recorded which). This sequence originates from a woman aged 25 to 39 who had recovered from COVID-19. This chain links TRBV18 with TRBJ1-1; possibly TRBD1 for D (6 bases). CDR3 residues: CASSPRTAEAFF. Here the CDR3 DNA reads TGTGCCAGCTCACCAAGGACAGCTGAAGCTTTCTTT. The whole variable domain, filled in from reference TRBV18 and TRBJ1-1, reads NAGVMQNPRHLVRRRGQEARLRCSPMKGHSHVYWYRQLPEEGLKFMVYLQKENIIDESGMPKERFSAEFPKEGPSILRIQQVVRGDSAAYFCASSPRTAEAFFGQGTRLTVV.